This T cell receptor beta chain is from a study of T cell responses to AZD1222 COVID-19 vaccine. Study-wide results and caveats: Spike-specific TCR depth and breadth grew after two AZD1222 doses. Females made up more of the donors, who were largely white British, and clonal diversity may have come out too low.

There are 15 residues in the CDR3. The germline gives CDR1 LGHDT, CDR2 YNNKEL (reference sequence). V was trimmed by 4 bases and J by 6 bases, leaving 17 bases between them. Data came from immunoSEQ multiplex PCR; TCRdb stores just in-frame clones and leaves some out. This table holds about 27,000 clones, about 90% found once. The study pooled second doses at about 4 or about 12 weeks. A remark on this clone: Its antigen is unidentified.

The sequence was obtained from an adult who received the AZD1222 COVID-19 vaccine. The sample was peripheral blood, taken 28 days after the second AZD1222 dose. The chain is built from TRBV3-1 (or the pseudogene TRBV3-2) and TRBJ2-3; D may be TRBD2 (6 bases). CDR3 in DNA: TGTGCCAGCAGCCCTATAGCGGCCACACATGATACGCAGTATTTT. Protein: CASSPIAATHDTQYF.